Sequencing of this T cell receptor (beta chain) was carried out in a study of cytomegalovirus exposure and HLA in healthy donors. Use of 60 Vbeta and 13 Jbeta primers characterized the PCR. Clones were sequenced by immunoSEQ multiplex PCR, and TCRdb holds only the in-frame ones, with some missing. The ten top clones account for about 2.5%, within a sample of 110,000 to 150,000 clones. The CDR3 totals 13 residues. J gave up 2 bases and V 6 bases, and 3 bases lay outside the gene matches. Germline CDR1 and CDR2: LNHDA and SQIVND (reference sequence). The sequencing sample was made of PBMCs. The V call is TRBV19, the J call TRBJ1-1; TRBD1 matches 7 bases. The clonotype was recovered from a man aged 40-49 years in good health and CMV-seronegative. CDR3 DNA sequence: TGTGCCAGTAGCCGACAGGGTAACACTGAAGCTTTCTTT. This encodes CASSRQGNTEAFF.